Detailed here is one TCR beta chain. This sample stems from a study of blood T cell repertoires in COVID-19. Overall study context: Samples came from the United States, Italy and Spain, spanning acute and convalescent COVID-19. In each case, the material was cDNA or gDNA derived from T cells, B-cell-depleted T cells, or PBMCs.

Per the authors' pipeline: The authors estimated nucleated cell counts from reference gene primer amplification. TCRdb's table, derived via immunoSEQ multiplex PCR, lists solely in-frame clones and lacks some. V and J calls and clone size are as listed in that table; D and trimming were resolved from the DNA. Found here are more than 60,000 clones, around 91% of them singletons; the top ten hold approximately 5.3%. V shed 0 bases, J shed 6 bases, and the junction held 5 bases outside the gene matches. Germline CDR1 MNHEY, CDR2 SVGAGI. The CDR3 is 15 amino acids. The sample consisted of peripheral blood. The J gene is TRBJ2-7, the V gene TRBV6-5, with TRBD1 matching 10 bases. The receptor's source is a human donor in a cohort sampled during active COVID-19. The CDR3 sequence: CASSYSWDRGTEQYF. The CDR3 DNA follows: TGTGCCAGCAGTTACTCATGGGACAGGGGAACCGAGCAGTACTTC.